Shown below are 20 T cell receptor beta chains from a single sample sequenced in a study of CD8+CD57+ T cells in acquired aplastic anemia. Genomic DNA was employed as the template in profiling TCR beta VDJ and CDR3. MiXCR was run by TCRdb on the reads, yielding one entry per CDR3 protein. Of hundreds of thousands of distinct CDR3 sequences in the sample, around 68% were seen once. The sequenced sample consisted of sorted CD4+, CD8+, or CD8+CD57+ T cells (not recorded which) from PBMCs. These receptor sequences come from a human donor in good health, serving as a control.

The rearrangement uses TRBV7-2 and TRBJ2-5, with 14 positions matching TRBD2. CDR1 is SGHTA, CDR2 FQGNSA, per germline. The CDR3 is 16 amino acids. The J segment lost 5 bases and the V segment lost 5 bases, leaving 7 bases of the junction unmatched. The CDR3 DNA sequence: TGTGCCAGCAGCCCCAGGACTAGCGGGGGGCTGGAGACCCAGTACTTC. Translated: CASSPRTSGGLETQYF. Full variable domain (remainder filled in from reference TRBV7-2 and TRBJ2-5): GAGVSQSPSNKVTEKGKDVELRCDPISGHTALYWYRQSLGQGLEFLIYFQGNSAPDKSGLPSDRFSAERTGGSVSTLTIQRTQQEDSAVYLCASSPRTSGGLETQYFGPGTRLLVL.

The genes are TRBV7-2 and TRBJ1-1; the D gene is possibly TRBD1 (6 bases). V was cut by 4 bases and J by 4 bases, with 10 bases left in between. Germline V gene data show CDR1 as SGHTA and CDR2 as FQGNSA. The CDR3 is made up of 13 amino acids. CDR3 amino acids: CASSSEGVTEAFF. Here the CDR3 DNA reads TGTGCCAGCAGCTCGGAGGGGGTCACTGAAGCTTTCTTT.

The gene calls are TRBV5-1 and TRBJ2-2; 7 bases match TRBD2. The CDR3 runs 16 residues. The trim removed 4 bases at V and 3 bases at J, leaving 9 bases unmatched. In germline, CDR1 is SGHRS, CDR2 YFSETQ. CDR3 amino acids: CASSLRGGSYTGELFF. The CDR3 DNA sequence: TGCGCCAGCAGCCTGAGGGGAGGGAGCTACACCGGGGAGCTGTTTTTT.

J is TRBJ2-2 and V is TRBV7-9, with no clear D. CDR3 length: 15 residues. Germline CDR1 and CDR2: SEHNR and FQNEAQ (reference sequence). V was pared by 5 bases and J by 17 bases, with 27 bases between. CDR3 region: CASSTNSANYGYTFF. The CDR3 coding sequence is TGTGCCAGCAGCACAAACAGCGCTAACTATGGCTACACCTTTTTT.

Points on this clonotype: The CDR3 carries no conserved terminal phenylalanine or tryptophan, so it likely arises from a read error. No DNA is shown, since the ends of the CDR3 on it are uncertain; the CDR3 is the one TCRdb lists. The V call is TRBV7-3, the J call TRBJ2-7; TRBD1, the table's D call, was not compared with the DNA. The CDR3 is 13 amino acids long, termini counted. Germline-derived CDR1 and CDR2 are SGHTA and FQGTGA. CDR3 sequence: CASSLAPGGQQTQ.

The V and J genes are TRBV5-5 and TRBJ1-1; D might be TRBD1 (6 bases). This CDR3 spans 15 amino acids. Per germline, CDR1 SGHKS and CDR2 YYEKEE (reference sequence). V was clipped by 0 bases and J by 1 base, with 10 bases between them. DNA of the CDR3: TGTGCCAGCAGCTTGGACAGGGCACCGAACACTGAAGCTTTCTTT. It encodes CASSLDRAPNTEAFF.

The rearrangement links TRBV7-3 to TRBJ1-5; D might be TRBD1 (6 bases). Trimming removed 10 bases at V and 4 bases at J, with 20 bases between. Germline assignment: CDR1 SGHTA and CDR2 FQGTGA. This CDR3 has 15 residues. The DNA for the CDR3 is TGTGCCACCAGTCATTCTCGGGGGCGGAATCAGCCCCAGCATTTT. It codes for CATSHSRGRNQPQHF.

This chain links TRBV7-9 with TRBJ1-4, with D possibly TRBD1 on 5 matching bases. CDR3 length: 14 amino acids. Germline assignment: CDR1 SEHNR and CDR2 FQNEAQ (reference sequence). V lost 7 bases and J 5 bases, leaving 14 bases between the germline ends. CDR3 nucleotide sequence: TGTGCCAGCACCAAACAGGCCCAAAATGAAAAACTGTTTTTT. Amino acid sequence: CASTKQAQNEKLFF.

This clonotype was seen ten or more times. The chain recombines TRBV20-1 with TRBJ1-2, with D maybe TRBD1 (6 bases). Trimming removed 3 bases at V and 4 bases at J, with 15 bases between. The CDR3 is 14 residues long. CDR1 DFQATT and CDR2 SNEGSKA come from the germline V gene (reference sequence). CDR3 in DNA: TGCAGTGCTAGTGGGTCACAGGGCTCCTATGGCTACACCTTC. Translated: CSASGSQGSYGYTF.

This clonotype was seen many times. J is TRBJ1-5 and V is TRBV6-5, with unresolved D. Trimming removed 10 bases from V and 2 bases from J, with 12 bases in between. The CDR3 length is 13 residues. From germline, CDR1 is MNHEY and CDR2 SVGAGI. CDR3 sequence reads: CATCMGGNQPQHF. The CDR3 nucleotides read TGTGCCACTTGTATGGGAGGCAATCAGCCCCAGCATTTT.

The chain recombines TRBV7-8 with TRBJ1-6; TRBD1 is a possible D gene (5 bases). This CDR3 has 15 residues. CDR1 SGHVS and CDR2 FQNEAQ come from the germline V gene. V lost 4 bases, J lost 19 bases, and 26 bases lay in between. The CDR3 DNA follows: TGTGCCAGCAGCTCGCCGGGGCAGGGCTACAATGAGCAGCACTTT. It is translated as CASSSPGQGYNEQHF.

The CDR3 coding sequence is TGTGCCAGCAGCCTGACCGGCTACGAGCCCCAGCATTTT. Translation: CASSLTGYEPQHF. The V call is TRBV11-1, the J call TRBJ1-5, with unresolved D. V was cut by 5 bases and J by 8 bases, with 13 bases left in between. CDR1 and CDR2 from the germline V gene are SGHAT and FQDESV (reference sequence). CDR3 length: 13 amino acids.

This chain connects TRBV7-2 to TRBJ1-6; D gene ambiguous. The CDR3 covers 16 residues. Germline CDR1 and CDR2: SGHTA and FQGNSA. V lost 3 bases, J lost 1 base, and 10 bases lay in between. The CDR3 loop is CASSLESGSYNSPLHF. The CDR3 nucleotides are TGTGCCAGCAGCTTGGAGAGCGGATCCTATAATTCACCCCTCCACTTT.

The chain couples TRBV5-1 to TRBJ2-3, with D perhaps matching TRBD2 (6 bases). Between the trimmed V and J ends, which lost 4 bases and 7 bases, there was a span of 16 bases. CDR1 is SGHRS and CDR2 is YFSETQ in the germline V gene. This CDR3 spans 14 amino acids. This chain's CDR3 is CASSLAGQGNTQYF. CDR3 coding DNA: TGCGCCAGCAGCCTCGCGGGGCAAGGAAATACGCAGTATTTT. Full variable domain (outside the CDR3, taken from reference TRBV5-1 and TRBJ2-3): KAGVTQTPRYLIKTRGQQVTLSCSPISGHRSVSWYQQTPGQGLQFLFEYFSETQRNKGNFPGRFSGRQFSNSRSEMNVSTLELGDSALYLCASSLAGQGNTQYFGPGTRLTVL.

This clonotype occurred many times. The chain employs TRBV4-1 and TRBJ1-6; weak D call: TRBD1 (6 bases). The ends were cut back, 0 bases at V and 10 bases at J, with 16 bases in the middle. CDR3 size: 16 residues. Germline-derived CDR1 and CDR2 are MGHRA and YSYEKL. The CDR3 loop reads CASSQDWGALGSPLHF. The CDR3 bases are TGCGCCAGCAGCCAAGATTGGGGGGCCCTGGGCTCACCCCTCCACTTT.

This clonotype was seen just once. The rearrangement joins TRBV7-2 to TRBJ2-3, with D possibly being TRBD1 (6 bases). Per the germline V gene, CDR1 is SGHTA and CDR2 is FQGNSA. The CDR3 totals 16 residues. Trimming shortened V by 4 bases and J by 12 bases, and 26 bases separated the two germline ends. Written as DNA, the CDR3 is TGTGCCAGCAGCTATACGGTTTCTGGGGGCTACACCTTCCAGTATTTT. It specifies CASSYTVSGGYTFQYF. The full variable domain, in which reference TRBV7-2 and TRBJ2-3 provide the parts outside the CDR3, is GAGVSQSPSNKVTEKGKDVELRCDPISGHTALYWYRQSLGQGLEFLIYFQGNSAPDKSGLPSDRFSAERTGGSVSTLTIQRTQQEDSAVYLCASSYTVSGGYTFQYFGPGTRLTVL.

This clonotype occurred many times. In nucleotides, the CDR3 is TGTGCCAGCAGCTTACAGGCTTACAATGAGCAGTTCTTC. This codes for CASSLQAYNEQFF. V usage is TRBV7-2 and J usage is TRBJ2-1; no definite D call. Looked up from germline, CDR1 is SGHTA and CDR2 is FQGNSA. The CDR3 totals 13 residues. V was shortened by 2 bases and J by 4 bases, with 6 bases between the two germline ends.

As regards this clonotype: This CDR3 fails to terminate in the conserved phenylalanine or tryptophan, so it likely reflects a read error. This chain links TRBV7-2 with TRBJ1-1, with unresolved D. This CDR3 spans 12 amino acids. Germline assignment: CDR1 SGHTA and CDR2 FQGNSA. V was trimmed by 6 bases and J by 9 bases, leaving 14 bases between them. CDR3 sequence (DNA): TGTGCCAGCAGTAGAACCAACAAGCAAGCTTTCGTT. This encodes CASSRTNKQAFV.

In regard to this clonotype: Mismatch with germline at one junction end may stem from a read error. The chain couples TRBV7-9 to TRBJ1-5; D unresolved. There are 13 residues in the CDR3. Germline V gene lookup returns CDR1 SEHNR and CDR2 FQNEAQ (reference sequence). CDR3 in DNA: TGTGCCAGCAGTTTCGCGGATGGAAAGACCCAACATTTT. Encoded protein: CASSFADGKTQHF.

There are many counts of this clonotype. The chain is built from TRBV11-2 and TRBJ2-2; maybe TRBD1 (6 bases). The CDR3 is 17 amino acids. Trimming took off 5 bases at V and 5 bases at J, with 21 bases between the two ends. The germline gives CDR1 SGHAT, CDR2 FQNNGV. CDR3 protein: CASSPTLGAGETGELFF. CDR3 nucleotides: TGTGCCAGCAGCCCCACCCTCGGGGCAGGGGAAACCGGGGAGCTGTTTTTT.